This TCR beta chain was retrieved from a study of cytomegalovirus exposure and HLA in healthy donors. Study background: Under 85% of 350 to 400 genotyped donors fell in the Caucasian-associated ancestry cluster.

Use of 60 Vbeta and 13 Jbeta primers characterized the PCR. Sequenced by immunoSEQ multiplex PCR; TCRdb stores in-frame clones only, minus some. The top ten hold around 1.3% of the sample, which has about 180,000 clones, roughly 84% seen once. Germline trimming cut 6 bases from V and 5 bases from J; bases unmatched to any gene: 6. The CDR3 runs to 13 residues. Germline CDR1 is MNHEY and CDR2 is SMNVEV (reference sequence). This TCR came from a boy aged 2 to 9 in good health and CMV-seronegative. Material: PBMCs. The chain links TRBV27 to TRBJ1-1; 7 bases fit TRBD1. CDR3 amino acids: CASRRQGGTEAFF. CDR3 in DNA: TGTGCCAGCAGGAGACAGGGCGGGACTGAAGCTTTCTTT.